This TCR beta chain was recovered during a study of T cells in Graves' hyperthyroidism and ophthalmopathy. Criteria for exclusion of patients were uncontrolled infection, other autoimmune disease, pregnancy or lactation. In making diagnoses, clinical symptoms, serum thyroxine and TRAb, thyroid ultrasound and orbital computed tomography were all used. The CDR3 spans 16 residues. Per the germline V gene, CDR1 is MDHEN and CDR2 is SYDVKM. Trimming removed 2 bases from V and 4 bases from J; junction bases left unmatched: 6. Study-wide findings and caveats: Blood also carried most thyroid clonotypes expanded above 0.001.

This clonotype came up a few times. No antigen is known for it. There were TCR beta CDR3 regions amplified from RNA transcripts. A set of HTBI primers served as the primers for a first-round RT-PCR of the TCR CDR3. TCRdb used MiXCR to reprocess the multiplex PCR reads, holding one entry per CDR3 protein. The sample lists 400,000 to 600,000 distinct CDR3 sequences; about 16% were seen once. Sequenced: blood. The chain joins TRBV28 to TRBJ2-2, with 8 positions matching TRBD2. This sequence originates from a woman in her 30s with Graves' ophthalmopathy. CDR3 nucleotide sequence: TGTGCCAGCAGTTTACGGGAGGGCCTGGGCACCGGGGAGCTGTTTTTT. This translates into CASSLREGLGTGELFF.